Listed below are T cell receptor beta chains from one sample, sequenced in a study of cytomegalovirus exposure and HLA in healthy donors. The assay was immunoSEQ multiplex PCR, and TCRdb's table has in-frame clones only and misses some. Among some 170,000 clones listed, approximately 87% were seen once. Sequenced: PBMCs. These receptor sequences come from a woman under 40 in good health and CMV-seronegative. The CDR3 runs from the conserved cysteine through the conserved F or W. Where a row states a size, it is once, few, many or the class of an expanded clone; other rows omit it.

>TRBV5-4|.
CASSIQGESPLHF
>TRBV25-1|.
CASSRAVTQGNPGEQYF
>TRBV7-8|.
CASSLEMQGVSEQYF
>TRBV5-1|.
CASSWDRGHYEQYF
>TRBV18|.
CASSPPTGNSYEQYF
>TRBV28|few
CASSLRDSPLHF
>TRBV2|.
CASRPGQGAYNEQFF
>TRBV5-1|.
CASTTGELINEQFF
>TRBV6-5|.
CASSYARRGANSKQYF
>TRBV29-1|.
CSLLDRVGGYTF
>TRBV6-6|.
CASAWGHDPTDTQYF
>TRBV4-1|once
CASSQARGGTTKAQPQHF
>TRBV9|.
CASSVGSSGGYEQYF
>TRBV10-1|.
CASSESINGTFHIGQPQHF
>TRBV27|.
CASSVAGALRAQYF
>TRBV7-2|.
CASSPTGVSSYNEQFF
>TRBV18|.
CASSPAGGEPQHF
>TRBV5-1|.
CASSLSGTGTSPLHF
>TRBV7-9|.
CASSLGQGKGYTF
>TRBV11-2|.
CASSLTPLGGNYGYTF
>TRBV2|.
CASSLRENTGELFF
>TRBV5-1|.
CASSLAGQDYEQYF
>TRBV6-1|.
CASSEAPGAPGNTIYF
>TRBV7-2|.
CASSLGALYEQYF
>TRBV6-5|.
CASSRDSRSYEQYF
>TRBV13|.
CASSQVEKAMDYGYTF
>TRBV7-6|.
CASSAGTGSNQPQHF
>TRBV6-6|.
CASSLTGASGNTIYF
>TRBV18|few
CASSPQLLKAAGRTDTQYF
>TRBV2|.
CASSDFETQPSKTSGSPYEQYF
>TRBV5-1|once
CASSLARTVTDTQYF
>TRBV2|.
CASSVITGGTRDEQFF
>TRBV7-9|.
CASRQEALSGANVLTF
>TRBV4-1|.
CASSPAGQGGHTEAFF
>TRBV5-1|.
CASSFDRGSINEQFF
>TRBV5-6|.
CASSLVSDYGYTF
>TRBV2|.
CASSPTGVRGYTF
>TRBV12-5|few
CASAGSDQPQHF
>TRBV5-4|.
CASSLDVQGASYGYTF
>TRBV7-8|.
CASSPGLAEVNTDTQYF
>TRBV2|.
CASSERHPEENSPLHF